The 30 T cell receptor beta chains below were found in one sample sequenced in a study of long-term antiretroviral therapy in people with HIV. A v3.0 immunoSEQ assay was performed at survey level. Measured with immunoSEQ multiplex PCR; TCRdb has only the in-frame clones, and not every one. This table holds roughly 7,200 clones, approximately 73% found once. Sequencing was performed on unsorted PBMCs, taken 0.2 years after starting antiretroviral therapy. All receptors come from a man aged 40-49 years with HIV.

V and J are TRBV5-4 and TRBJ2-7, with D possibly TRBD1 on 5 matching bases. Germline CDR1 and CDR2: SGHNT and YYREEE (reference sequence). The CDR3 loop spans 14 amino acids. V lost 2 bases to trimming and J lost 2 bases, with 11 bases between them. CDR3 coding DNA: TGTGCCAGCAGCTTCAGGGATGTTACCTACGAGCAGTACTTC. Residues: CASSFRDVTYEQYF.

The J gene is TRBJ1-1, the V gene TRBV19, with a possible D match to TRBD1 (5 bases). The V end was cut by 1 base, the J end by 3 bases, with 6 bases between. Germline lookup yields CDR1 LNHDA and CDR2 SQIVND (reference sequence). The CDR3 is made up of 13 amino acids. The CDR3 region is CASSIGGDTEAFF. The DNA for the CDR3 is TGTGCCAGTAGTATAGGGGGGGACACTGAAGCTTTCTTT.

This clone came up once. The rearrangement links TRBV18 to TRBJ2-7; possibly TRBD2 for D (5 bases). The germline V gene has CDR1 KGHSH and CDR2 LQKENI. This CDR3 spans 15 amino acids. V was cut by 2 bases and J by 0 bases, with 11 bases left in between. The CDR3 coding sequence is TGTGCCAGCTCACCAGAAAGTGCGGGCTCCTACGAGCAGTACTTC. Protein sequence: CASSPESAGSYEQYF.

The V call is TRBV27, the J call TRBJ1-2; D not certain. The ends were cut back, 6 bases at V and 0 bases at J, with 17 bases in the middle. The CDR3 covers 16 residues. Germline V gene lookup returns CDR1 MNHEY and CDR2 SMNVEV (reference sequence). As DNA, the CDR3 is TGTGCCAGCAGACCCTACCGCCTTCAAGCTAACTATGGCTACACCTTC. Residues: CASRPYRLQANYGYTF.

This clone was counted between two and nine times. V is TRBV5-5 and J is TRBJ1-2, with D unclear. Trimming cost V 0 bases and J 0 bases, with 9 bases left between them. Germline loops: CDR1 SGHKS, CDR2 YYEKEE (reference sequence). CDR3 size: 15 residues. CDR3 coding DNA: TGTGCCAGCAGCTTGGCCGGGCATTCTAACTATGGCTACACCTTC. It yields the protein CASSLAGHSNYGYTF.

J is TRBJ2-2 and V is TRBV4-1; D unresolved. The germline V gene has CDR1 MGHRA and CDR2 YSYEKL. The CDR3 extends over 14 amino acids. V gave up 1 base and J gave up 7 bases, with 10 bases separating them. DNA of the CDR3: TGCGCCAGCAGCCAAGCGGTAGTGGGCGGGGAGCTGTTTTTT. Amino acids: CASSQAVVGGELFF.

V is TRBV7-8 and J is TRBJ2-3, with TRBD2 matching over 12 bases. The V gene end was trimmed by 5 bases and the J gene end by 5 bases; junction bases not matched to a gene: 5. Looked up from germline, CDR1 is SGHVS and CDR2 is FQNEAQ. CDR3 size: 15 residues. CDR3 residues: CASSQLAGGLDTQYF. CDR3 sequence (DNA): TGTGCCAGCAGCCAACTAGCGGGGGGCCTAGATACGCAGTATTTT.

This clone was found a few times. V usage is TRBV5-4 and J usage is TRBJ1-2; D is uncertain. Trimming shortened V by 0 bases and J by 4 bases, and 7 bases separated the two germline ends. Germline V gene data show CDR1 as SGHNT and CDR2 as YYREEE (reference sequence). The CDR3 covers 13 residues. CDR3 protein: CASSLARLYGYTF. The DNA of the CDR3 is TGTGCCAGCAGCTTGGCAAGACTCTATGGCTACACCTTC.

The V and J genes are TRBV28 and TRBJ1-1; 7 bases fit TRBD1. This CDR3 comprises 13 residues. The germline CDR1 and CDR2 sequences are MDHEN and SYDVKM. The trim removed 6 bases at V and 5 bases at J, leaving 6 bases unmatched. The CDR3 DNA follows: TGTGCCAGCAGCCGACAGGGTTGGACTGAAGCTTTCTTT. It translates to CASSRQGWTEAFF.

This rearrangement joins TRBV7-9 to TRBJ2-5; D perhaps matches TRBD2 (5 bases). The DNA end favors TRBJ2-7, so the J call may be wrong. Germline lookup yields CDR1 SEHNR and CDR2 FQNEAQ (reference sequence). This CDR3 is 14 amino acids long. DNA of the CDR3: TGTGCCAGCAGCTACAGCACTAGCTCCTACGAGCAGTACTTC. The encoded protein is CASSYSTSSYEQYF.

The genes are TRBV6-1 and TRBJ1-2, with 9 bases fitting TRBD1. The CDR3 runs to 14 residues. Germline V lookup: CDR1 MNHNS, CDR2 SASEGT. Unmatched junction bases numbered 5, after V lost 6 bases and J lost 3 bases. This CDR3 is CASRDRGVDYGYTF. As DNA, the CDR3 is TGTGCCAGCAGGGACAGGGGAGTCGACTATGGCTACACCTTC.

The J gene is TRBJ2-1, the V gene TRBV6-1, with D perhaps TRBD1 (6 bases). Deletions cut 2 bases from V and 0 bases from J, with 17 bases between. There are 18 residues in the CDR3. Germline V CDR1 and CDR2: MNHNS, SASEGT. Here the CDR3 DNA reads TGTGCCAGCAGTGAAAGGTCAGGGGCTGGGACCTCCTACAATGAGCAGTTCTTC. It specifies CASSERSGAGTSYNEQFF.

The chain uses TRBV18 and TRBJ2-1; 9 bases are a match to TRBD2. The CDR3 loop spans 17 amino acids. Germline V lookup: CDR1 KGHSH, CDR2 LQKENI. After removal of 0 bases from V and 6 bases from J, the junction contained 9 bases not matched to a gene. Here the CDR3 DNA reads TGTGCCAGCTCACCACCCGGGACTAGCCCGGTAATCAATGAGCAGTTCTTC. It codes for CASSPPGTSPVINEQFF.

The table lists this clone with a count of one. V is TRBV7-8 and J is TRBJ1-4; D perhaps matches TRBD1 (6 bases). The CDR3 runs to 14 residues. Trimming took off 6 bases at V and 5 bases at J, with 13 bases between the two ends. Germline V gene lookup returns CDR1 SGHVS and CDR2 FQNEAQ. CDR3 region: CASRADRLNEKLFF. The CDR3 coding sequence is TGTGCCAGCAGGGCCGACAGGTTAAATGAAAAACTGTTTTTT. Drawing the rest from reference TRBV7-8 and TRBJ1-4, the complete variable domain is GAGVSQSPRYKVAKRGQDVALRCDPISGHVSLFWYQQALGQGPEFLTYFQNEAQLDKSGLPSDRFFAERPEGSVSTLKIQRTQQEDSAVYLCASRADRLNEKLFFGSGTQLSVL.

CDR3 sequence reads: CASSLGTGMGQPQHF. DNA of the CDR3: TGTGCCAGCAGTCTGGGGACAGGGATGGGTCAGCCCCAGCATTTT. The chain recombines TRBV6-5 with TRBJ1-5; 9 bases are shared with TRBD1. The CDR3 spans 15 residues. The ends lost 5 bases at V and 6 bases at J; junction bases unmatched: 8. Germline V lookup: CDR1 MNHEY, CDR2 SVGAGI.

The CDR3 coding sequence is TGTGCCAGCAGCTTGCCCGGGACAGACTATGGCTACACCTTC. This translates into CASSLPGTDYGYTF. The chain employs TRBV5-6 and TRBJ1-2, with 7 nucleotides matching TRBD1. The CDR3 is made up of 14 amino acids. Looked up from germline, CDR1 is SGHDT and CDR2 is YYEEEE. J was trimmed by 3 bases and V by 1 base; bases with no gene match: 3.

This clone was detected a few times. The chain couples TRBV5-4 to TRBJ2-1, with 12 bases identical to TRBD2. Germline trimming cut 4 bases from V and 6 bases from J; bases unmatched to any gene: 11. The CDR3 is made up of 17 amino acids. Germline lookup yields CDR1 SGHNT and CDR2 YYREEE (reference sequence). CDR3 in amino acids: CASSLATSGGNPNEQFF. The CDR3 DNA is TGTGCCAGCAGCCTGGCCACTAGCGGGGGGAATCCCAATGAGCAGTTCTTC.

The chain couples TRBV2 to TRBJ2-2, with D tentatively TRBD1 (7 bases). The CDR3 totals 14 residues. With 7 bases removed from V and 5 bases from J, the gap between germline ends came to 14 bases. Per the germline V gene, CDR1 is SNHLY and CDR2 is FYNNEI. The CDR3 is CASNPSGGTGELFF. The CDR3 nucleotides read TGTGCCAGCAACCCATCAGGGGGGACCGGGGAGCTGTTTTTT.

The chain combines TRBV7-8 with TRBJ1-6, with TRBD1 identical over 9 bases. The CDR3 runs 16 residues. In germline, CDR1 is SGHVS, CDR2 FQNEAQ. Trimming at V came to 5 bases and at J to 9 bases, leaving 11 bases not matched to a gene. Here the CDR3 DNA reads TGTGCCAGCAGCCAACTTCCGGGACAGGGAACTTCACCCCTCCACTTT. This gives the protein CASSQLPGQGTSPLHF.

The rearrangement uses TRBV14 and TRBJ2-6; D unclear. Germline CDR1 reads SGHDN; CDR2 reads FVKESK. This CDR3 is built from 13 residues. With 5 bases removed from V and 3 bases from J, the gap between germline ends came to 5 bases. Written as DNA, the CDR3 is TGTGCCAGCAGCGCTAGTGGGGCCAACGTCCTGACTTTC. Its protein is CASSASGANVLTF.

The rearrangement joins TRBV9 to TRBJ1-1, with 10 bases fitting TRBD1. The CDR3 is 17 amino acids. The V gene end was trimmed by 0 bases and the J gene end by 4 bases; junction bases not matched to a gene: 9. Looked up from germline, CDR1 is SGDLS and CDR2 is YYNGEE. The CDR3 DNA is TGTGCCAGCAGCGTAGAAGGCTGGACAGGGGGGGGCACTGAAGCTTTCTTT. Amino acid sequence: CASSVEGWTGGGTEAFF.

The chain has TRBV7-3 and TRBJ2-3, with D unresolved. Germline V lookup: CDR1 SGHTA, CDR2 FQGTGA. V was trimmed by 6 bases and J by 2 bases, leaving 9 bases between them. This CDR3 comprises 13 residues. CDR3 coding DNA: TGTGCCAGCAGAGAGGATCACACAGATACGCAGTATTTT. Translated, it gives CASREDHTDTQYF.

This chain links TRBV11-2 with TRBJ2-7, with a weak D call TRBD2 (5 bases). Trimming pared 1 base from V and 0 bases from J, leaving 7 bases between. CDR3 length: 14 residues. CDR1 and CDR2 (germline): SGHAT, FQNNGV. In DNA, the CDR3 is TGTGCCAGCAGCTTAGGAGGGTACTCCTACGAGCAGTACTTC. Its translation is CASSLGGYSYEQYF.

In its sample, this clone ranks as hyperexpanded (1% or more). The V and J genes are TRBV10-3 and TRBJ2-2; weak D call: TRBD2 (5 bases). CDR3 length: 14 amino acids. Germline CDR1 reads ENHRY; CDR2 reads SYGVKD. Trimming shortened V by 6 bases and J by 10 bases, and 18 bases separated the two germline ends. CDR3 sequence reads: CAISLRVTGSELFF. CDR3 DNA sequence: TGTGCCATCAGCCTGAGGGTCACCGGGTCGGAGCTGTTTTTT.

CDR3 amino acids: CASSGLGAEKLFF. The CDR3 DNA is TGTGCCAGCAGTGGACTAGGGGCTGAAAAACTGTTTTTT. This chain uses TRBV6-6 with TRBJ1-4, with D tentatively TRBD1 (5 bases). The germline CDR1 and CDR2 sequences are MNHNY and SVGAGI (reference sequence). The V end was cut by 5 bases, the J end by 7 bases, with 11 bases between. The CDR3 is 13 amino acids.

This clone came up a few times. The chain links TRBV29-1 to TRBJ2-4; possible D gene TRBD2, 5 bases. The germline V and J ends were trimmed by 4 bases and 2 bases, with 9 bases remaining between them. CDR3 length: 13 residues. In germline, CDR1 is SQVTM, CDR2 ANQGSEA. The CDR3 bases are TGCAGCGTTGTTGAGGGAACCAAAAACATTCAGTACTTC. It specifies CSVVEGTKNIQYF.

The V and J genes are TRBV19 and TRBJ1-2, with 7 bases that match TRBD1. From germline, CDR1 is LNHDA and CDR2 SQIVND (reference sequence). This CDR3 contains 17 residues. Trimming at V came to 6 bases and at J to 4 bases, leaving 17 bases not matched to a gene. The CDR3 DNA is TGTGCCAGTAGCCCCCAGAAGCATGCAGGGGGAATCTATGGCTACACCTTC. This sequence encodes CASSPQKHAGGIYGYTF.

This chain links TRBV6-5 with TRBJ1-5; D unresolved. The germline V and J ends were trimmed by 2 bases and 7 bases, with 15 bases remaining between them. The CDR3 contains 15 residues. Germline CDR1 reads MNHEY; CDR2 reads SVGAGI. The CDR3 nucleotides are TGTGCCAGCAGTTACGATTCCGGGTCGGAACAGCCCCAGCATTTT. This codes for CASSYDSGSEQPQHF.

The J gene is TRBJ2-1, the V gene TRBV5-8; 10 bases agree with TRBD2. J was trimmed by 5 bases and V by 0 bases; bases with no gene match: 2. Germline values: CDR1 SGHTS, CDR2 YDEGEE. The CDR3 extends over 15 amino acids. The DNA for the CDR3 is TGTGCCAGCAGCTTGGGTCTAGCGGGAGACAATGAGCAGTTCTTC. Translated, it gives CASSLGLAGDNEQFF.

This clone came up a few times. J is TRBJ1-1 and V is TRBV6-1; possibly TRBD1 for D (5 bases). Trimming removed 10 bases from V and 5 bases from J, with 11 bases in between. Germline V gene sequence: CDR1 MNHNS, CDR2 SASEGT. This CDR3 spans 11 amino acids. Here the CDR3 reads CATLWGTEAFF. In DNA, the CDR3 is TGTGCCACTCTATGGGGGACTGAAGCTTTCTTT.